The clone carrying this T cell receptor (beta chain) was seen a few times. Its target is not known. The PCR ran on 60 Vbeta and 13 Jbeta primers. TCRdb keeps only in-frame clones here, not all; method: immunoSEQ multiplex PCR. The repertoire has roughly 80,000 clones, roughly two thirds of them found once; the top ten carry about 6.9%. The CDR3 totals 16 residues. J lost 1 base, V lost 5 bases, and 5 bases had no gene match. Germline-derived CDR1 and CDR2 are SEHNR and FQNEAQ (reference sequence). These data originate in a study of cytomegalovirus exposure and HLA in healthy donors. Study conclusions and caveats: CMV serostatus alone was available as immune exposure information. Association with HLA alleles at 0.05 false discovery rate was found for 16,951 TCR beta sequences in a later analysis.

Unrecorded immune exposure was likely among donors, who were nominally healthy when sampled. The sequencing input was PBMCs. The receptor's source is a woman aged 45-65 years in good health and CMV-seropositive. This chain joins TRBV7-9 and TRBJ1-1, with 12 bases fitting TRBD1. The CDR3 spells CASSPRDRGRNTEAFF. Here the CDR3 DNA reads TGTGCCAGCAGCCCCAGGGACAGGGGGCGGAACACTGAAGCTTTCTTT. The variable domain in full, with the rest retrieved from reference TRBV7-9 and TRBJ1-1, is DTGVSQNPRHKITKRGQNVTFRCDPISEHNRLYWYRQTLGQGPEFLTYFQNEAQLEKSRLLSDRFSAERPKGSFSTLEIQRTEQGDSAMYLCASSPRDRGRNTEAFFGQGTRLTVV.